These T cell receptor beta chains were read from a single sample in a study of identical twins. TCRdb re-derived calls from the 5' RACE reads in MiXCR, one entry per CDR3 protein. The table lists about 530,000 distinct CDR3 sequences, roughly 15% of them singletons. This sample was also put to use in a study of yellow fever vaccine responses in identical twins.

The sequencing sample was made of CD4+ T cells sorted from blood. These receptors were taken from a woman between 18 and 29 years old in good health. CDR3s include the opening cysteine and the closing phenylalanine or tryptophan. The D gene is left open where the match is weak. Not all rows give a size; the values are once, few, many and, for expanded clones, a class.

DNA: TGTGCCACCAGTGCCGGCGGACGGGGCAAAAACATTCAGTACTTC; CDR3: CATSAGGRGKNIQYF; J: TRBJ2-4; D: NA; size: few; V: TRBV24-1
DNA: TGTGCCAGCAGTGCCCCAAGCGCAGATACGCAGTATTTT; CDR3: CASSAPSADTQYF; J: TRBJ2-3; D: NA; size: few; V: TRBV2
DNA: TGTGCCAGCAGTTACATCTTCGGGTCCGGGGAGCTGTTTTTT; CDR3: CASSYIFGSGELFF; J: TRBJ2-2; D: NA; size: few; V: TRBV6-5
DNA: TGTGCCAGCAGTTCCCTACGTGAAGCTTTCTTT; CDR3: CASSSLREAFF; J: TRBJ1-1; D: NA; size: many; V: TRBV6-5
DNA: TGCGCCAGCAGGCCGCAGGGGGGAGTGAATGAGCAGTTCTTC; CDR3: CASRPQGGVNEQFF; J: TRBJ2-1; D: NA; size: NA; V: TRBV5-1
DNA: TGCAGTGCTAGAGATCCGAGCAGCAGCTCCTACAATGAGCAGTTCTTC; CDR3: CSARDPSSSSYNEQFF; J: TRBJ2-1; D: NA; size: NA; V: TRBV20-1
DNA: TGCGCCAGCAGCTTAGAAACGCGCTCCTACAATGAGCAGTTCTTC; CDR3: CASSLETRSYNEQFF; J: TRBJ2-1; D: NA; size: few; V: TRBV5-1
DNA: TGCGCCAGCAGCTTGGGGCCTCCACAGGCCTCTGGAAACACCATATATTTT; CDR3: CASSLGPPQASGNTIYF; J: TRBJ1-3; D: NA; size: NA; V: TRBV5-1
DNA: TGTGCCAGCAGCTCTTACTCCGTGGGCGGTACCTACGAGCAGTACTTC; CDR3: CASSSYSVGGTYEQYF; J: TRBJ2-7; D: NA; size: NA; V: TRBV3-1
DNA: TGCGCCAGCAGCTTGGCGGGGCTCTCCGGGACAGGGGTGACAGATACGCAGTATTTT; CDR3: CASSLAGLSGTGVTDTQYF; J: TRBJ2-3; D: TRBD1; size: NA; V: TRBV5-1
DNA: TGTGCCAGCAGCTTAGCGGTAGCGGGACGCACAGATACGCAGTATTTT; CDR3: CASSLAVAGRTDTQYF; J: TRBJ2-3; D: TRBD2; size: many; V: TRBV7-9
DNA: TGTGCCAGCAGCCAAGAGGAGCCGGGAGTTGGTGAGACCCAGTACTTC; CDR3: CASSQEEPGVGETQYF; J: TRBJ2-5; D: NA; size: few; V: TRBV3-1
DNA: TGTGCCAGCAGTTTTAGCGGGAGAGGCGAGCAGTACTTC; CDR3: CASSFSGRGEQYF; J: TRBJ2-7; D: TRBD2; size: NA; V: TRBV28
DNA: TGTGCCACCAGCAGAGAAATCGGAGCCACAGATACGCAGTATTTT; CDR3: CATSREIGATDTQYF; J: TRBJ2-3; D: NA; size: many; V: TRBV15
DNA: TGTGCCAGCAGCGCGATTCCCTCCTATAATTCACCCCTCCACTTT; CDR3: CASSAIPSYNSPLHF; J: TRBJ1-6; D: NA; size: few; V: TRBV9
DNA: TGTGCCATCAGTGAGAGGGAGTACAATGAGCAGTTCTTC; CDR3: CAISEREYNEQFF; J: TRBJ2-1; D: NA; size: NA; V: TRBV10-3
DNA: TGTGCCAGCAGTTATCCGGGACAGGGTCCCGGGGAGCTGTTTTTT; CDR3: CASSYPGQGPGELFF; J: TRBJ2-2; D: TRBD1; size: NA; V: TRBV6-5
DNA: TGTGCCAGCAGCTTGGCCCCAGGCCCCAATCAGCCCCAGCATTTT; CDR3: CASSLAPGPNQPQHF; J: TRBJ1-5; D: NA; size: NA; V: TRBV5-5
DNA: TGTGCCAGCCAGAACTTAGGGACAGTCGTTGGAAACACCATATATTTT; CDR3: CASQNLGTVVGNTIYF; J: TRBJ1-3; D: TRBD1; size: few; V: TRBV12-3/TRBV12-4
DNA: TGTGCCACCAGCAGAGGCAGTGCCGGGGGGGCAGATACGCAGTATTTT; CDR3: CATSRGSAGGADTQYF; J: TRBJ2-3; D: TRBD2; size: NA; V: TRBV15
DNA: TGTGCCAGCAGCTTAGCGGGAGTCACCACCGGGGAGCTGTTTTTT; CDR3: CASSLAGVTTGELFF; J: TRBJ2-2; D: NA; size: NA; V: TRBV7-9
DNA: TGCGCCAGCACGACGGGACAGGGGGCCGGAACAGATACGCAGTATTTT; CDR3: CASTTGQGAGTDTQYF; J: TRBJ2-3; D: TRBD1; size: NA; V: TRBV5-1
DNA: TGTGCCAGCAGCCTAGGACAGGGCATTCAGACCCAGTACTTC; CDR3: CASSLGQGIQTQYF; J: TRBJ2-5; D: TRBD1; size: NA; V: TRBV12-3/TRBV12-4